What follows are 16 T cell receptor beta chains derived from one specimen sequenced in a study of blood T cells in healthy people across ages. A second PCR, run for roughly 6 to 11 cycles, used a sample-barcoded 5' primer plus a J-beta primer mix. Each CDR3 protein is one row after TCRdb ran MiXCR on the 5' RACE reads. The repertoire holds some 890,000 distinct CDR3 sequences, with roughly 29% as singletons. The sample also formed part of further work on T cells of mothers and their children.

Material for sequencing was blood. The receptors were gathered from a woman in her thirties or forties in good health.

This clonotype was detected only a few times. CDR3 sequence (DNA): TGCAGTGTCTTCGATAGCTCCTATAATTCACCCCTCCACTTT. Translating gives CSVFDSSYNSPLHF. The gene calls are TRBV20-1 and TRBJ1-6; the D is unclear. The CDR3 is 14 residues long. V was pared by 7 bases and J by 0 bases, with 10 bases between. Germline lookup yields CDR1 DFQATT and CDR2 SNEGSKA (reference sequence).

The rearrangement links TRBV6-5 to TRBJ1-5; TRBD1 matches at 9 bases. The J segment lost 5 bases and the V segment lost 6 bases, leaving 5 bases of the junction unmatched. The germline V gene has CDR1 MNHEY and CDR2 SVGAGI. The CDR3 consists of 14 residues. This CDR3 reads CASSSQGAHQPQHF. The DNA of the CDR3 is TGTGCCAGCAGCTCACAGGGGGCGCATCAGCCCCAGCATTTT.

For this clonotype: An end of the junction does not agree with germline; a read error may underlie this. J is TRBJ2-2 and V is TRBV6-5; TRBD2 is a possible D gene (5 bases). The CDR3 sequence is 15 residues long. Germline CDR1 is MNHEY and CDR2 is SVGAGI. CDR3 amino acids: CASSYSRAYAGELFF. The CDR3 bases are TGTGCCAGCAGTTACTCGAGGGCTTACGCCGGGGAACTGTTTTTT.

This clonotype was counted many times. CDR3 region: CASSQDRGHNEQFF. Here the CDR3 DNA reads TGTGCCAGCAGCCAAGACAGGGGACACAATGAGCAGTTCTTC. The chain uses TRBV28 and TRBJ2-1; 8 nucleotides match TRBD1. Per the germline V gene, CDR1 is MDHEN and CDR2 is SYDVKM. The CDR3 consists of 14 residues. V lost 6 bases, J lost 5 bases, and 6 bases stayed unmatched.

With regard to this clonotype: A much larger clone sits a single nucleotide away, making a read error possible. The chain combines TRBV2 with TRBJ2-7, with D tentatively TRBD1 (5 bases). The CDR3 sequence is 14 residues long. The V gene's germline CDR1 is SNHLY and CDR2 FYNNEI. In DNA, the CDR3 is TGTGCCGGCAGTGTGGGCAGGGTCGACTACGAGCAGTACTTC. It codes for CAGSVGRVDYEQYF. The full variable domain, its missing parts supplied by reference TRBV2 and TRBJ2-7, is EPEVTQTPSHQVTQMGQEVILRCVPISNHLYFYWYRQILGQKVEFLVSFYNNEISEKSEIFDDQFSVERPDGSNFTLKIRSTKLEDSAMYFCAGSVGRVDYEQYFGPGTRLTVT.

This clonotype came up many times. The V gene is TRBV20-1, the J gene TRBJ1-2, with 9 bases identical to TRBD1. Germline trimming cut 4 bases from V and 8 bases from J; bases unmatched to any gene: 5. This CDR3 has 12 amino acids. Germline CDR1 is DFQATT and CDR2 is SNEGSKA (reference sequence). CDR3 DNA sequence: TGCAGTGCTACCGGGACAGGGAGCGGCTACACCTTC. This encodes CSATGTGSGYTF.

This clonotype was observed a few times. J is TRBJ2-1 and V is TRBV7-8; D uncertain. Trimming removed 6 bases from V and 9 bases from J, with 15 bases in between. Looked up from germline, CDR1 is SGHVS and CDR2 is FQNEAQ. CDR3 size: 13 residues. The CDR3 DNA follows: TGTGCCAGCAGTTCTATCCTACTTGGTGAGCAGTTCTTC. It translates to CASSSILLGEQFF.

Concerning this clonotype itself: At one boundary the junction diverges from the germline segment, which might be a read error. The chain joins TRBV20-1 to TRBJ1-2, with 7 bases matching TRBD1. There are 15 residues in the CDR3. From germline, CDR1 is DFQATT and CDR2 SNEGSKA (reference sequence). CDR3 residues: CGARDYKGAGYGYTF. The CDR3 region has the DNA TGCGGTGCTAGAGATTATAAGGGGGCAGGCTATGGCTACACCTTC.

This chain uses TRBV12-3 or TRBV12-4 with TRBJ2-2, with unresolved D. CDR3 length: 14 residues. Trimming took 3 bases from V and 0 from J, leaving 5 bases between them. CDR3 bases: TGTGCCAGCAGTTTTGCAGCGAACACCGGGGAGCTGTTTTTT. Protein sequence: CASSFAANTGELFF.

CDR3 coding DNA: TGCAGCGTTGCATCAGGGGAGATCCCCTCTGGGGCCAACGTCCTGACTTTC. Its protein product is CSVASGEIPSGANVLTF. The rearrangement uses TRBV29-1 and TRBJ2-6, with D tentatively TRBD1 (6 bases). The CDR3 is 17 amino acids. In germline, CDR1 is SQVTM, CDR2 ANQGSEA. V was trimmed by 4 bases and J by 0 bases, leaving 16 bases between them. The complete variable domain, with remaining parts taken from reference TRBV29-1 and TRBJ2-6, reads SAVISQKPSRDICQRGTSLTIQCQVDSQVTMMFWYRQQPGQSLTLIATANQGSEATYESGFVIDKFPISRPNLTFSTLTVSNMSPEDSSIYLCSVASGEIPSGANVLTFGAGSRLTVL.

V usage is TRBV6-2 or TRBV6-3 and J usage is TRBJ2-3, with 9 positions matching TRBD1. V gave up 1 base and J gave up 1 base; unmatched junction bases: 0. Germline CDR1 MNHEY, CDR2 SVGEGT. The CDR3 is 15 residues long. The CDR3 DNA sequence: TGTGCCAGCAGTTACTGGGACAGGGGCACAGATACGCAGTATTTT. Amino acid sequence: CASSYWDRGTDTQYF.

The chain uses TRBV3-1 and TRBJ1-2; 9 positions agree with TRBD1. The J segment lost 3 bases and the V segment lost 0 bases, leaving 2 bases of the junction unmatched. The CDR3 is 15 amino acids. Germline CDR1 is LGHDT and CDR2 is YNNKEL (reference sequence). This CDR3 reads CASSQEGQGHYGYTF. The CDR3 coding sequence is TGTGCCAGCAGCCAAGAGGGACAGGGCCACTATGGCTACACCTTC.

V and J are TRBV29-1 and TRBJ2-2; TRBD1 agrees at 7 bases. Germline V gene lookup returns CDR1 SQVTM and CDR2 ANQGSEA. The V segment lost 4 bases and the J segment 2 bases; nucleotides outside the gene matches: 1. The CDR3 runs 13 residues. CDR3 in DNA: TGCAGCGTTGGGGACAGTAACACCGGGGAGCTGTTTTTT. Amino acid sequence: CSVGDSNTGELFF.

The chain links TRBV4-3 to TRBJ2-5; a weak D match, TRBD1 (5 bases). The better agreement between TRBJ2-7 and the DNA end casts doubt on the J call. The CDR3 has 17 amino acids. From germline, CDR1 is LGHNA and CDR2 YSLEER. As DNA, the CDR3 is TGCGCCAGCAGCCAAGAAAGACAGCTATACTCCGTCCACGAGCAGTACTTC. Protein product: CASSQERQLYSVHEQYF.

In its sample, this clonotype was seen many times. The V call is TRBV20-1, the J call TRBJ1-1; no clear D. With 5 bases removed from V and 1 base from J, the gap between germline ends came to 11 bases. The CDR3 is 13 residues long. Germline V CDR1 and CDR2: DFQATT, SNEGSKA (reference sequence). In nucleotides, the CDR3 is TGCAGTGCTGGGGTTCTGGGGAACACTGAAGCTTTCTTT. Translating gives CSAGVLGNTEAFF.

The V and J genes are TRBV7-2 and TRBJ1-1, with D tentatively TRBD1 (6 bases). The germline V and J ends were trimmed by 4 bases and 6 bases, with 18 bases remaining between them. This CDR3 is 15 amino acids long. Per germline, CDR1 SGHTA and CDR2 FQGNSA. The CDR3 DNA sequence: TGTGCCAGCAGCTCTCAGACAGTTAGGGGGGCTGAAGCTTTCTTT. Translated, it gives CASSSQTVRGAEAFF.